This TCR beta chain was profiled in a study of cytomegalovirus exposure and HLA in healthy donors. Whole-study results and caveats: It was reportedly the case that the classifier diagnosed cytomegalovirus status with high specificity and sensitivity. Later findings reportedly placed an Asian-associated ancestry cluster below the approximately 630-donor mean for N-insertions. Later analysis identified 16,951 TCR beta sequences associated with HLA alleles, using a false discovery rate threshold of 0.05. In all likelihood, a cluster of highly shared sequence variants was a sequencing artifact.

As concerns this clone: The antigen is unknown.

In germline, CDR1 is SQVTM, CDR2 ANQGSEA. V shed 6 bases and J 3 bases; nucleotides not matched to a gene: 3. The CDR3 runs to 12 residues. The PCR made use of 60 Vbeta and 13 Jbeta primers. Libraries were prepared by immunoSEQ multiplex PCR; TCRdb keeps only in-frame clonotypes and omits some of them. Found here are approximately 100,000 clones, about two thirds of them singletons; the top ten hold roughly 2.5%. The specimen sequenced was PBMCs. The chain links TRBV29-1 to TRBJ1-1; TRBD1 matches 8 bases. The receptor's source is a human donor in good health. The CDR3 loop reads CSVDRADTEAFF. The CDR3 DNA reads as TGCAGCGTGGACAGGGCGGACACTGAAGCTTTCTTT.